What follows are 5 T cell receptor beta chains derived from one specimen sequenced in a study of blood T cell repertoires in COVID-19. The protocol was immunoSEQ multiplex PCR, while the TCRdb copy is restricted to in-frame clones and leaves out a portion. The data hold around 70,000 clones, with about 91% observed a single time. The sample comprised peripheral blood. The origin of the receptors is a man older than 75 with acute or convalescent COVID-19.

Regarding this clone: This specimen includes other DNA sequences encoding the same CDR3. The chain employs TRBV11-2 and TRBJ1-1; 7 positions agree with TRBD1. Germline CDR1 and CDR2: SGHAT and FQNNGV. This CDR3 contains 15 residues. The ends lost 4 bases at V and 5 bases at J; junction bases unmatched: 10. CDR3 protein: CASSSRQGGRTEAFF. CDR3 DNA: TGTGCCAGCAGCTCCCGACAGGGCGGTCGGACTGAAGCTTTCTTT.

This clone has only a few counts. This rearrangement joins TRBV6-5 to TRBJ2-2; 9 nucleotides match TRBD1. This CDR3 contains 14 residues. Germline assignment: CDR1 MNHEY and CDR2 SVGAGI. Germline trimming cut 5 bases from V and 4 bases from J; bases unmatched to any gene: 2. CDR3 sequence: CASSPGQGTGELFF. The CDR3 DNA sequence: TGTGCCAGCAGTCCGGGACAGGGCACCGGGGAGCTGTTTTTT.

The chain uses TRBV11-2 and TRBJ2-1, with a tentative D call TRBD1 (6 bases). The V end lost 5 bases, the J end lost 0 bases, and 11 bases lay between the germline ends. In germline, CDR1 is SGHAT, CDR2 FQNNGV. This CDR3 has 15 residues. CDR3 loop: CASSPQGTSYNEQFF. CDR3 DNA sequence: TGTGCCAGCAGCCCCCAGGGGACCTCCTACAATGAGCAGTTCTTC.

The table lists this clone with a few counts. The rearrangement uses TRBV27 and TRBJ1-2; TRBD1 matches at 8 bases. Germline assignment: CDR1 MNHEY and CDR2 SMNVEV (reference sequence). This CDR3 has 13 residues. V was pared by 6 bases and J by 6 bases, with 6 bases of the junction left unmatched. CDR3 region: CASRRTGNNGYTF. In DNA, the CDR3 is TGTGCCAGCAGGCGGACAGGGAACAATGGCTACACCTTC.

The chain recombines TRBV5-1 with TRBJ1-4; D not certain. The CDR3 loop spans 13 amino acids. In germline, CDR1 is SGHRS, CDR2 YFSETQ. With 5 bases removed from V and 8 bases from J, the gap between germline ends came to 13 bases. The CDR3 DNA reads TGCGCCAGCAGTAGGGAGGTGGGCGAAAAACTGTTTTTT. Amino acid sequence: CASSREVGEKLFF.